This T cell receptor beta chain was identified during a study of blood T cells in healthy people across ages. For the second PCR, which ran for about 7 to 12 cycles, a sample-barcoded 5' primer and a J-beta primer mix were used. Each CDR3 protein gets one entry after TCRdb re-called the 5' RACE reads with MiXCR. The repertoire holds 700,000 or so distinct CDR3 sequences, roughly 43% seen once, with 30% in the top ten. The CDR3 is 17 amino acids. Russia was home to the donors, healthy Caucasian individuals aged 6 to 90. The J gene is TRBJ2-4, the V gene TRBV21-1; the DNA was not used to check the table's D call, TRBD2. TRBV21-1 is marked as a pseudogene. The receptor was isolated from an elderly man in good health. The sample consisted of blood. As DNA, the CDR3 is TGTGCCAGCAGCAGACAAAGGGTGGGAGGTGTCAAAAACATTCAGTACTTC. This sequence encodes CASSRQRVGGVKNIQYF.